This TCR beta chain was obtained from a study of radiotherapy plus CTLA-4 blockade in lung cancer. Assay: immunoSEQ multiplex PCR; the TCRdb copy retains only in-frame clones and omits some. The data hold fewer than 55,000 clones, with roughly three quarters observed a single time. The CDR3 runs 11 residues. Germline V gene lookup returns CDR1 SQVTM and CDR2 ANQGSEA. V shed 7 bases and J shed 3 bases, with 8 bases lying between them. The sequencing used peripheral blood, collected from a patient treated with radiotherapy plus ipilimumab. V is TRBV29-1 and J is TRBJ2-3; no clear D. This TCR was sampled from a human donor with non-small cell lung cancer whose response to radiotherapy plus ipilimumab could not be evaluated. The CDR3 spells CSALLTDTQYF. The CDR3 DNA follows: TGCAGCGCTCTACTTACAGATACGCAGTATTTT.